This T cell receptor beta chain was captured in a study of Ad26.COV2.S vaccination and SARS-CoV-2 variants. Concerning this clone: As yet, its antigen is unknown.

Overall study findings and caveats: Overall T cell responses may have been underestimated by the analyses of TCR breadth and depth. Comparable non-spike TCR breadth was observed in vaccine and placebo recipients.

The length of the CDR3 is 14 residues. Germline-derived CDR1 and CDR2 are MDHEN and SYDVKM. Deletions cut 8 bases from V and 3 bases from J, with 16 bases between. This table comes from immunoSEQ multiplex PCR, and its TCRdb copy is limited to in-frame clones, with some not included. The sample lists fewer than 100,000 clones; about four fifths were seen once. Sequenced here: peripheral blood, sampled after recovery from COVID-19. The chain joins TRBV28 to TRBJ1-1; D might be TRBD1 (6 bases). The source of this sequence is a human donor who had recovered from COVID-19. The CDR3 region has the DNA TGTGCCAGCTTAGGGGGGGGCGCGGACACTGAAGCTTTCTTT. It translates to CASLGGGADTEAFF.